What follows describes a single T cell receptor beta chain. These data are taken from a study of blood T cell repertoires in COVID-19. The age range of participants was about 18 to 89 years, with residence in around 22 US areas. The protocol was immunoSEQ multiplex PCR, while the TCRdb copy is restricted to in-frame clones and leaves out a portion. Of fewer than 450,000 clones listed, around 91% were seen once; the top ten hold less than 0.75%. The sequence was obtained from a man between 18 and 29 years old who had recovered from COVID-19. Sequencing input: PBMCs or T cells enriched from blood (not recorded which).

CDR3 bases: TGTGCCAGCCGACGACAGGGGGCCATGTCTGAAGCTTTCTTT. Translating gives CASRRQGAMSEAFF. The chain combines TRBV3-1 (or the pseudogene TRBV3-2) with TRBJ1-1; 10 bases are shared with TRBD1. The CDR3 extends over 14 amino acids. J gave up 6 bases and V 8 bases, and 9 bases lay outside the gene matches. The germline V gene encodes CDR1 LGHDT and CDR2 YNNKEL (reference sequence).